This T cell receptor beta chain was sequenced during a study of control samples from healthy donors and cancer patients. Clones were read by immunoSEQ multiplex PCR, and TCRdb kept only the in-frame ones, dropping some. Of 150,000 to 160,000 clones in the sample, 85% to 95% are singletons; the top ten hold 5.7%. Germline lookup yields CDR1 MNHEY and CDR2 SMNVEV (reference sequence). The CDR3 extends over 18 amino acids. The V and J ends lost 4 bases and 1 base, in that order; junction bases with no gene match: 10. The TCR sequence derives from a middle-aged man in good health. The rearrangement links TRBV27 to TRBJ2-6; 7 bases fit TRBD1. The sequenced material came from blood. Written as DNA, the CDR3 is TGTGCCAGCAGTTCCCGACAGGGCGCCAATTCTGGGGCCAACGTCCTGACTTTC. Protein: CASSSRQGANSGANVLTF.